The rows below give T cell receptor beta chains drawn from one sample of a study of beta chain features in type 1 diabetes. The repertoire was sequenced with immunoSEQ multiplex PCR; TCRdb's copy has only in-frame clones and lacks some. The sample holds about 250,000 clones, around 14% seen once. The sequenced material came from naive CD4+ T cells from blood. The receptors originated from a woman aged 40 to 55 in good health. Both conserved end residues are part of each CDR3. Each record gives: J gene, D gene, clone size, V gene, CDR3 protein, CDR3 DNA. The D gene is left open where the match is weak. Rows give clone size only sometimes, using once, few, many, or a class for an expanded clone.

j_gene: TRBJ1-2
d_gene: NA
abundance: NA
v_gene: TRBV5-1
CDR3aa: CASSSEIGYTF
CDR3nt: TGCGCCAGCAGCTCCGAGATTGGCTACACCTTC

j_gene: TRBJ2-1
d_gene: NA
abundance: few
v_gene: TRBV29-1
CDR3aa: CSVESVANNEQFF
CDR3nt: TGCAGCGTTGAAAGCGTAGCTAACAATGAGCAGTTCTTC

j_gene: TRBJ1-4
d_gene: NA
abundance: NA
v_gene: TRBV20-1
CDR3aa: CSARDSKLFF
CDR3nt: TGCAGTGCTAGAGACAGTAAACTGTTTTTT

j_gene: TRBJ1-3
d_gene: NA
abundance: NA
v_gene: TRBV2
CDR3aa: CASSPAETYSGNTIYF
CDR3nt: TGTGCCAGCAGTCCTGCGGAGACCTACTCTGGAAACACCATATATTTT

j_gene: TRBJ1-6
d_gene: NA
abundance: NA
v_gene: TRBV4-1
CDR3aa: CASSQLGASSYNSPLHF
CDR3nt: TGCGCCAGCAGCCAGCTGGGGGCGAGCTCCTATAATTCACCCCTCCACTTT

j_gene: TRBJ2-5
d_gene: NA
abundance: NA
v_gene: TRBV27
CDR3aa: CASSLIGARETQYF
CDR3nt: TGTGCCAGCAGTTTGATAGGGGCGCGAGAGACCCAGTACTTC

j_gene: TRBJ2-2
d_gene: TRBD1
abundance: few
v_gene: TRBV19
CDR3aa: CASKGQGNTGELFF
CDR3nt: TGTGCCAGTAAGGGACAGGGGAACACCGGGGAGCTGTTTTTT

j_gene: TRBJ2-1
d_gene: TRBD2
abundance: once
v_gene: TRBV7-2
CDR3aa: CASSHYRGGVKNEQFF
CDR3nt: TGTGCCAGCAGCCATTATCGGGGGGGGGTAAAAAATGAGCAGTTCTTC

j_gene: TRBJ2-5
d_gene: TRBD2
abundance: NA
v_gene: TRBV5-6
CDR3aa: CASSLWGGETQYF
CDR3nt: TGTGCCAGCAGCTTATGGGGGGGAGAGACCCAGTACTTC

j_gene: TRBJ1-5
d_gene: NA
abundance: few
v_gene: TRBV7-8
CDR3aa: CASSLRDNGQPQHF
CDR3nt: TGTGCCAGCAGCTTAAGGGACAACGGCCAGCCCCAGCATTTT

j_gene: TRBJ1-5
d_gene: TRBD1
abundance: few
v_gene: TRBV7-2
CDR3aa: CASSRDRGEPQHF
CDR3nt: TGTGCCAGCAGTCGGGACAGGGGGGAGCCCCAGCATTTT

j_gene: TRBJ1-6
d_gene: TRBD1
abundance: few
v_gene: TRBV5-1
CDR3aa: CASSSTGTGGFSPLHF
CDR3nt: TGCGCCAGCAGCTCGACGGGGACAGGGGGATTTTCACCCCTCCACTTT

j_gene: TRBJ2-2
d_gene: TRBD2
abundance: few
v_gene: TRBV11-2
CDR3aa: CASSFGLAGDTGELFF
CDR3nt: TGTGCCAGCAGCTTCGGACTAGCGGGGGACACCGGGGAGCTGTTTTTT

j_gene: TRBJ1-4
d_gene: TRBD1
abundance: few
v_gene: TRBV7-9
CDR3aa: CASSFRKAGTGENEKLFF
CDR3nt: TGTGCCAGCAGCTTCCGAAAGGCCGGGACAGGAGAGAATGAAAAACTGTTTTTT

j_gene: TRBJ1-1
d_gene: NA
abundance: NA
v_gene: TRBV27
CDR3aa: CASSSPGGKAFF
CDR3nt: TGTGCCAGCAGTTCCCCGGGGGGCAAAGCTTTCTTT

j_gene: TRBJ1-6
d_gene: NA
abundance: few
v_gene: TRBV5-6
CDR3aa: CASRGSSYNSPLHF
CDR3nt: TGTGCCAGCAGGGGGAGCTCCTATAATTCACCCCTCCACTTT

j_gene: TRBJ2-7
d_gene: NA
abundance: few
v_gene: TRBV10-3
CDR3aa: CAISNRQESRSYEQYF
CDR3nt: TGTGCCATCAGCAATAGACAGGAATCCCGATCCTACGAGCAGTACTTC

j_gene: TRBJ2-2
d_gene: NA
abundance: NA
v_gene: TRBV5-1
CDR3aa: CASRLSGELFF
CDR3nt: TGCGCCAGCAGACTTTCCGGGGAGCTGTTTTTT